This T cell receptor beta chain was sequenced during a study of neurological immune-mediated disorders. This CDR3 has 16 amino acids. V trimming: 4 bases; J trimming: 4 bases; junction bases outside the gene matches: 7. Germline V gene lookup returns CDR1 MGHRA and CDR2 YSYEKL. This clonotype has ten or more counts. TCRdb ran MiXCR on the 5' RACE reads and lists one entry per CDR3 protein. The profile shows roughly 100,000 distinct CDR3 sequences, 3% to 4% of them singletons. Sequencing input: PBMCs. The receptor was isolated from a woman aged 18-29 years with multiple sclerosis. V is TRBV4-1 and J is TRBJ2-3; TRBD2 matches 11 bases. CDR3 amino acids: CASSPLTSGVADTQYF. CDR3 bases: TGCGCCAGCAGCCCCCTGACTAGCGGGGTAGCAGATACGCAGTATTTT.